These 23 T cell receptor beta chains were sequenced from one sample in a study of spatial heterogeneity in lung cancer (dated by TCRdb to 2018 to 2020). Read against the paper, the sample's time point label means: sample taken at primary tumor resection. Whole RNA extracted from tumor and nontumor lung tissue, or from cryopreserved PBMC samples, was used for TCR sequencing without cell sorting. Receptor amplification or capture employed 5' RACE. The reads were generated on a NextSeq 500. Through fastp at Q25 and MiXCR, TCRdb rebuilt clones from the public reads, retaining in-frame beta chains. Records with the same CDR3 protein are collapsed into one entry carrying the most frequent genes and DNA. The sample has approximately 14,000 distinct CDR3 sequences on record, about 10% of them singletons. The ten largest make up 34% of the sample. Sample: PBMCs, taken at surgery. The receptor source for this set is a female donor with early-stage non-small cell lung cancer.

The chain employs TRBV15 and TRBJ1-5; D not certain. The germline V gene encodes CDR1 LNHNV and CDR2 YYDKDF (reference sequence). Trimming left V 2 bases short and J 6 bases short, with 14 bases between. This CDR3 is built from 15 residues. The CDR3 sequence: CATSRSGTVGQPQHF. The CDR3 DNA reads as TGTGCCACCAGCAGATCTGGAACAGTAGGTCAGCCCCAGCATTTT.

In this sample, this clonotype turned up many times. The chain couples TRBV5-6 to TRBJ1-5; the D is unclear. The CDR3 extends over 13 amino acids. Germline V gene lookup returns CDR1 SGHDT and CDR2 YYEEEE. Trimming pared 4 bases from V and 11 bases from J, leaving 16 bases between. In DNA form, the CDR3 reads TGTGCCAGCAGCCTGCCGGGGTCCGTGGCCCAGCATTTT. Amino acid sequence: CASSLPGSVAQHF.

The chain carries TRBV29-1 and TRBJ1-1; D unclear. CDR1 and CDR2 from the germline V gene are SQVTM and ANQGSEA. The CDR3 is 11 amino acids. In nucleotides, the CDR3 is TGCAGTTCCCTGGAAAACACTGAAGCTTTCTTT. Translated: CSSLENTEAFF.

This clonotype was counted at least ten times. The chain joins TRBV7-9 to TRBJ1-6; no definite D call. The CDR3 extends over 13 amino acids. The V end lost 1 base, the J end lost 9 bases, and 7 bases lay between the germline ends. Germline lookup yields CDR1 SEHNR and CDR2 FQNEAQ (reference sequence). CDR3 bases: TGTGCCAGCAGCTTAGGGGCAACTTCACCCCTCCACTTT. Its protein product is CASSLGATSPLHF.

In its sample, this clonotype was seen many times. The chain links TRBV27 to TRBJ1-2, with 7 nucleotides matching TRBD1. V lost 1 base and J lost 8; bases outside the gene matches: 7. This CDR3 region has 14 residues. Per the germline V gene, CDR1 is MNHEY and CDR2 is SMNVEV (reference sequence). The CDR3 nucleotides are TGTGCCAGCAGTTTATACCGACAGGGAACGGGCTACACCTTC. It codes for CASSLYRQGTGYTF.

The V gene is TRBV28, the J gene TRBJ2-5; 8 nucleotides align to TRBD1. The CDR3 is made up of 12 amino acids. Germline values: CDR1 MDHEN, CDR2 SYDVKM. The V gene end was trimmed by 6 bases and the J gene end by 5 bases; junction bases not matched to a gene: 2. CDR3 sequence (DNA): TGTGCCAGCAGGACAGGGGTGGAGACCCAGTACTTC. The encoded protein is CASRTGVETQYF. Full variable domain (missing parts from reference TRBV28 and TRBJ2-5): DVKVTQSSRYLVKRTGEKVFLECVQDMDHENMFWYRQDPGLGLRLIYFSYDVKMKEKGDIPEGYSVSREKKERFSLILESASTNQTSMYLCASRTGVETQYFGPGTRLLVL.

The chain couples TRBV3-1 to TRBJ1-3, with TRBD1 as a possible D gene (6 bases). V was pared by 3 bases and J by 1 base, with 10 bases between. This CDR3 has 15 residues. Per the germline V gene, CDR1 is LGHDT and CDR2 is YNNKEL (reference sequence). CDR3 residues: CASSHGTGSGNTIYF. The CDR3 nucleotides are TGTGCCAGCAGCCACGGAACAGGGTCTGGAAACACCATATATTTT.

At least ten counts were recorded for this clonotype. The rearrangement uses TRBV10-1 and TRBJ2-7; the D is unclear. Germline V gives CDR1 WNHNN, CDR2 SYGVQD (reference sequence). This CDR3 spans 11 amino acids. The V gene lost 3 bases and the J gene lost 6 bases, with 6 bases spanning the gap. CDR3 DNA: TGCGCCAGCAGTGACTGGGGCGAGCAGTACTTC. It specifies CASSDWGEQYF.

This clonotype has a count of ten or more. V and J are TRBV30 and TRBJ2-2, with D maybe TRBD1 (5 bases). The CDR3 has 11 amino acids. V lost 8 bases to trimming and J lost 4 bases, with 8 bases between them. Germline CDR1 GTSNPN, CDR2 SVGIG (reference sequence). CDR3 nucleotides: TGTGCCCACAGGACCACCGGGGAGCTGTTTTTT. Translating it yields CAHRTTGELFF.

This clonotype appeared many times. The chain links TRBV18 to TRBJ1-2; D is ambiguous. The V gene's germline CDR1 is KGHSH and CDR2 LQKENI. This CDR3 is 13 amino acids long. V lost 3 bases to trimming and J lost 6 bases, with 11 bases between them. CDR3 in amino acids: CASSPFREDGYTF. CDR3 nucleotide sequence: TGTGCCAGCTCACCGTTTCGGGAAGATGGCTACACCTTC.

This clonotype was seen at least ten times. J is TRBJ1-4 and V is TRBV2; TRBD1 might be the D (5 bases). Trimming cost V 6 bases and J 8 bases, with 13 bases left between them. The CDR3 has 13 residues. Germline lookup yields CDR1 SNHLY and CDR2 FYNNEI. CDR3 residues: CASSSQGEEKLFF. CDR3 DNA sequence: TGTGCCAGCAGCTCGCAGGGTGAAGAAAAACTGTTTTTT.

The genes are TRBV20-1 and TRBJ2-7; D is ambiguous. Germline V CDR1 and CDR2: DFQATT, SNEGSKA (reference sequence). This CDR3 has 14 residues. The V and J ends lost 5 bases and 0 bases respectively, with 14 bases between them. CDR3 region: CSAPSGSASYEQYF. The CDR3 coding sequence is TGCAGTGCTCCCAGTGGCAGTGCCTCCTACGAGCAGTACTTC.

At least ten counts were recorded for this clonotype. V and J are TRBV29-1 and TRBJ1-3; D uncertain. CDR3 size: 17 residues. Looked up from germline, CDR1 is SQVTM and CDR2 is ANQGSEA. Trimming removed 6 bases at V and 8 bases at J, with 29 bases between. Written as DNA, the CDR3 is TGCAGCGTGCCCACTTTTAGTAAGCGGTCCACCCCGGACACCATATATTTT. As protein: CSVPTFSKRSTPDTIYF. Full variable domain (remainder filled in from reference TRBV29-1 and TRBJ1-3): SAVISQKPSRDICQRGTSLTIQCQVDSQVTMMFWYRQQPGQSLTLIATANQGSEATYESGFVIDKFPISRPNLTFSTLTVSNMSPEDSSIYLCSVPTFSKRSTPDTIYFGEGSWLTVV.

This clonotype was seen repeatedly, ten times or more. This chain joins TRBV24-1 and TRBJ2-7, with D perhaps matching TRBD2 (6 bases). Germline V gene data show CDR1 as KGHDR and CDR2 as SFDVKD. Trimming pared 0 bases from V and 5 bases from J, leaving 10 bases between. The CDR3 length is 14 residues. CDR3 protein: CATSDLRAGNEQYF. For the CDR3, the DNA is TGTGCCACCAGTGATTTGCGGGCGGGGAACGAGCAGTACTTC.

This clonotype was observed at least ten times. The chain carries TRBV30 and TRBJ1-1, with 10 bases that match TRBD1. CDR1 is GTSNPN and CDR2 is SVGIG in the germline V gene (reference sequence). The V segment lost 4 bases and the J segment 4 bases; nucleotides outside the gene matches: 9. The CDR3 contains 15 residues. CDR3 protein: CAWTGRQGASTEAFF. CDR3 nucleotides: TGTGCCTGGACCGGTCGACAGGGGGCGAGCACTGAAGCTTTCTTT.

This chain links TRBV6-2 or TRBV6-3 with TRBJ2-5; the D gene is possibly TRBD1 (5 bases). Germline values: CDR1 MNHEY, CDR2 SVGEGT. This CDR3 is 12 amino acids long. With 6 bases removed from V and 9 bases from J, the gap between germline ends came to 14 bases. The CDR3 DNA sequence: TGTGCCAGCAGCTCCATCCAGGGCCCCCAGTACTTC. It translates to CASSSIQGPQYF.

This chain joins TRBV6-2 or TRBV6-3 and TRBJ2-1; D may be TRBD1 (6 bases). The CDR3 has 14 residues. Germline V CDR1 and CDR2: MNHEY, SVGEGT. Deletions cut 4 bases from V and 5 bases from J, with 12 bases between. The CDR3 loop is CASSLGAGNNEQFF. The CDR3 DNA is TGTGCCAGCAGTTTGGGGGCAGGCAACAATGAGCAGTTCTTC.

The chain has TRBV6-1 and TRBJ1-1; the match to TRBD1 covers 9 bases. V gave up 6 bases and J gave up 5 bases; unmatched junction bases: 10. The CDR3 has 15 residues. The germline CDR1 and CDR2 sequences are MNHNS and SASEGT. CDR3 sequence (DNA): TGTGCCAGCAGCTCCGGGGGGACAGGGAGGACTGAAGCTTTCTTT. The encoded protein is CASSSGGTGRTEAFF.

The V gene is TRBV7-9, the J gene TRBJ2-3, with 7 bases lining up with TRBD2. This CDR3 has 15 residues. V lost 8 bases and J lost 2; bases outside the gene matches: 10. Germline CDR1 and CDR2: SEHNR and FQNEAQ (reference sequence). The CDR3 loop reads CASLRPGGTTDTQYF. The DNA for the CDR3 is TGTGCCAGCCTGCGCCCGGGGGGAACCACAGATACGCAGTATTTT.

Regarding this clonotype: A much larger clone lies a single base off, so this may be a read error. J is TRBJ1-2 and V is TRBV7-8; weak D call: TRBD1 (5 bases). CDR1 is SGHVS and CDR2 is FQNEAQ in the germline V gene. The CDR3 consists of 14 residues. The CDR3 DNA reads TGTGCCAGCAGCCAGGGACCACTGAACTATGGCTACTCCTTC. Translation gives CASSQGPLNYGYSF.

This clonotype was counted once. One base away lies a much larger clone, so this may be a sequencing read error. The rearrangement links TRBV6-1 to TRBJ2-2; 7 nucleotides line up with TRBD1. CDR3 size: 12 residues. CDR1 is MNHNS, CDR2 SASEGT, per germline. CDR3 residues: CVSSQGAGELFF. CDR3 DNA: TGTGTCAGCAGCCAGGGGGCCGGGGAGCTGTTTTTT.

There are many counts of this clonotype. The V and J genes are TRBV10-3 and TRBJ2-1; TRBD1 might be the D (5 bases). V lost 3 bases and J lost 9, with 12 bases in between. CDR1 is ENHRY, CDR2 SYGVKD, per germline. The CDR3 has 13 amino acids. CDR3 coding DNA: TGTGCCATCAGTGAAATAATCCAGGGTGAGCAGTTCTTC. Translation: CAISEIIQGEQFF.

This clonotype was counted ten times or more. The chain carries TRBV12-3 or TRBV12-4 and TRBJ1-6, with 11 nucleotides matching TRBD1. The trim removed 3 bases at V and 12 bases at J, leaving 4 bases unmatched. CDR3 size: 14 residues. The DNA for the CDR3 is TGTGCCAGCAGTTTCGGACAGGGGGCGAAACCCCTCCACTTT. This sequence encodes CASSFGQGAKPLHF.